Below are 7 T cell receptor beta chains sequenced from a single sample in a study of read filtering for tumor transcriptome and immune sequencing. The library was built from about 400 ng RNA with molecular barcoded adaptors for alpha/delta and beta/gamma chains. One entry per CDR3 protein results from TCRdb running MiXCR on the reads. The table has fewer than 50,000 distinct CDR3 sequences, roughly an eighth seen once. The sample comprised a population of CD138-negative cells sorted from bone marrow. Receptors were obtained from a donor over 35 with multiple myeloma.

On this clonotype itself: This may stem from a read error, because a much larger clone lies one nucleotide away. The chain joins TRBV7-2 to TRBJ2-7; perhaps TRBD2 as D (5 bases). Germline loops: CDR1 SGHTA, CDR2 FQGNSA. The CDR3 loop spans 14 amino acids. The CDR3 nucleotides read TGTGCCAGCAGCTTAGCGGGAGCCTCCTACGGGCAGTACTTC. This encodes CASSLAGASYGQYF.

The sample holds many counts of this clonotype. The gene calls are TRBV6-6 and TRBJ1-5; 8 bases align to TRBD1. Trimming took 2 bases from V and 2 from J; bases not matched to a gene: 2. Per germline, CDR1 MNHNY and CDR2 SVGAGI (reference sequence). This CDR3 comprises 15 residues. The CDR3 coding sequence is TGTGCCAGCAGTTACAGGGGACAGGGCAATCAGCCCCAGCATTTT. Its translation is CASSYRGQGNQPQHF.

This clonotype was picked up many times. This chain connects TRBV27 to TRBJ2-1; TRBD1 is a possible D gene (5 bases). There are 11 residues in the CDR3. Looked up from germline, CDR1 is MNHEY and CDR2 is SMNVEV (reference sequence). Trimming took off 8 bases at V and 7 bases at J, with 9 bases between the two ends. CDR3 DNA sequence: TGTGCCAGCCAGGGTAGTAATGAGCAGTTCTTC. Translation gives CASQGSNEQFF.

This clonotype was observed at least ten times. The rearrangement links TRBV20-1 to TRBJ1-1, with a possible D match to TRBD1 (6 bases). Trimming took 6 bases from V and 9 from J, leaving 14 bases between them. Germline lookup yields CDR1 DFQATT and CDR2 SNEGSKA (reference sequence). The CDR3 is 11 residues long. In DNA, the CDR3 is TGCAGTGCCCGGGACACTACTCAAGCTTTCTTT. Translating it yields CSARDTTQAFF.

This clonotype was seen at least ten times. The V and J genes are TRBV9 and TRBJ2-1; the match to TRBD1 covers 8 bases. The CDR3 is 16 residues long. V trimming: 0 bases; J trimming: 5 bases; junction bases outside the gene matches: 7. The germline V gene has CDR1 SGDLS and CDR2 YYNGEE. As DNA, the CDR3 is TGTGCCAGCAGCGTAGGGGCAGGGGGCTACCACAATGAGCAGTTCTTC. This translates into CASSVGAGGYHNEQFF.

This clonotype has ten or more counts. The gene calls are TRBV20-1 and TRBJ2-1, with TRBD2 matching 12 bases. CDR1 and CDR2 from the germline V gene are DFQATT and SNEGSKA (reference sequence). The CDR3 runs to 17 residues. Unmatched junction bases numbered 8, after V lost 0 bases and J lost 5 bases. CDR3 bases: TGCAGTGCTAGAGATGGACTAGCGGGACTCCAAAACAATGAGCAGTTCTTC. Translation gives CSARDGLAGLQNNEQFF.

This clonotype was recorded many times. V usage is TRBV24-1 and J usage is TRBJ2-1; D may correspond to TRBD1 or TRBD2 (5 bases each). Germline V lookup: CDR1 KGHDR, CDR2 SFDVKD. V lost 3 bases to trimming and J lost 0 bases, with 11 bases between them. This CDR3 is built from 16 residues. The CDR3 DNA follows: TGTGCCACCAGTGATGGGACGGTCAGCTCCTACAATGAGCAGTTCTTC. Protein product: CATSDGTVSSYNEQFF.